Below are 21 T cell receptor beta chains sequenced from a single sample in a study of blood T cell repertoires in COVID-19. Some clones are missing from TCRdb's copy, which holds only in-frame ones; the method was immunoSEQ multiplex PCR. In the table there are about 100,000 clones, approximately 85% of which are singletons. The sample taken for sequencing was peripheral blood. The receptor source for this set is an older woman with acute or convalescent COVID-19.

This sequence joins TRBV5-1 and TRBJ2-2; maybe TRBD2 (5 bases). Deletions cut 2 bases from V and 3 bases from J, with 8 bases between. Per germline, CDR1 SGHRS and CDR2 YFSETQ. CDR3 size: 14 residues. The CDR3 protein is CASSFDGDTGELFF. DNA for the CDR3: TGCGCCAGCAGCTTCGACGGGGACACCGGGGAGCTGTTTTTT. Full variable domain (remainder filled in from reference TRBV5-1 and TRBJ2-2): KAGVTQTPRYLIKTRGQQVTLSCSPISGHRSVSWYQQTPGQGLQFLFEYFSETQRNKGNFPGRFSGRQFSNSRSEMNVSTLELGDSALYLCASSFDGDTGELFFGEGSRLTVL.

V is TRBV29-1 and J is TRBJ1-5, with D perhaps matching TRBD1 (6 bases). Trimming took 6 bases from V and 5 from J, leaving 14 bases between them. CDR3 size: 13 residues. Germline CDR1 and CDR2: SQVTM and ANQGSEA. CDR3 in amino acids: CSVGPAGDQPQHF. The CDR3 bases are TGCAGCGTGGGCCCAGCAGGGGATCAGCCCCAGCATTTT.

The chain is built from TRBV18 and TRBJ2-1; D may be TRBD2 (6 bases). V was shortened by 4 bases and J by 6 bases, with 10 bases between the two germline ends. The CDR3 is made up of 13 amino acids. CDR1 and CDR2 (germline): KGHSH, LQKENI. CDR3 DNA sequence: TGTGCCAGCTCACGCGGGACCTTCAATGAGCAGTTCTTC. Its translation is CASSRGTFNEQFF. Combining the CDR3 with reference TRBV18 and TRBJ2-1 gives the whole variable domain NAGVMQNPRHLVRRRGQEARLRCSPMKGHSHVYWYRQLPEEGLKFMVYLQKENIIDESGMPKERFSAEFPKEGPSILRIQQVVRGDSAAYFCASSRGTFNEQFFGPGTRLTVL.

The chain has TRBV30 and TRBJ1-4; no clear D. V was trimmed by 1 base and J by 0 bases, leaving 18 bases between them. The CDR3 runs 18 residues. Germline assignment: CDR1 GTSNPN and CDR2 SVGIG (reference sequence). Here the CDR3 reads CAWSDRVRGFATNEKLFF. The CDR3 DNA is TGTGCCTGGAGTGACCGGGTCCGGGGTTTTGCAACTAATGAAAAACTGTTTTTT. Combining the CDR3 with reference TRBV30 and TRBJ1-4 gives the whole variable domain SQTIHQWPATLVQPVGSPLSLECTVEGTSNPNLYWYRQAAGRGLQLLFYSVGIGQISSEVPQNLSASRPQDRQFILSSKKLLLSDSGFYLCAWSDRVRGFATNEKLFFGSGTQLSVL.

This chain joins TRBV9 and TRBJ1-2; 9 nucleotides agree with TRBD1. Losses at the gene ends were 2 bases for V and 4 bases for J; bases not matched to a gene: 3. The CDR3 is 14 residues long. The germline CDR1 and CDR2 sequences are SGDLS and YYNGEE. The CDR3 protein is CASSVGQGLYGYTF. The CDR3 DNA reads as TGTGCCAGCAGCGTTGGACAGGGGCTCTATGGCTACACCTTC.

This clone showed up just once. V usage is TRBV7-8 and J usage is TRBJ2-5, with D perhaps matching TRBD2 (5 bases). This CDR3 has 16 amino acids. V was pared by 6 bases and J by 3 bases, with 20 bases between. In germline, CDR1 is SGHVS, CDR2 FQNEAQ. DNA of the CDR3: TGTGCCAGCAGTCAATCGTGGGAGCGAGAAGAAGAGACCCAGTACTTC. Amino acid sequence: CASSQSWEREEETQYF.

This chain uses TRBV18 with TRBJ2-7; no firm D call. The V gene lost 3 bases and the J gene lost 1 base, with 7 bases spanning the gap. The CDR3 contains 13 residues. The germline V gene has CDR1 KGHSH and CDR2 LQKENI. CDR3 sequence: CASSPTLSYEQYF. In DNA form, the CDR3 reads TGTGCCAGCTCACCCACTCTTTCCTACGAGCAGTACTTC.

V usage is TRBV6-6 and J usage is TRBJ2-2, with D tentatively TRBD2 (5 bases). Looked up from germline, CDR1 is MNHNY and CDR2 is SVGAGI (reference sequence). The germline V and J ends were trimmed by 5 bases and 2 bases, with 9 bases remaining between them. This CDR3 spans 14 amino acids. CDR3: CASSPRANTGELFF. CDR3 sequence (DNA): TGTGCCAGCAGTCCGCGGGCAAACACCGGGGAGCTGTTTTTT.

The CDR3 region is CASSLLGSEQFF. The DNA for the CDR3 is TGTGCCAGCAGCCTACTAGGGTCTGAGCAGTTCTTC. The chain couples TRBV6-5 to TRBJ2-1; D possibly corresponds to TRBD2 (5 bases). From germline, CDR1 is MNHEY and CDR2 SVGAGI. CDR3 length: 12 amino acids. V lost 6 bases and J 9 bases, leaving 12 bases between the germline ends.

The chain employs TRBV27 and TRBJ2-1; 7 bases map to TRBD2. There are 18 residues in the CDR3. V shed 2 bases, J shed 1 base, and the junction held 11 bases outside the gene matches. Germline loops: CDR1 MNHEY, CDR2 SMNVEV (reference sequence). CDR3 region: CASSLGPARGSSYNEQFF. The CDR3 coding sequence is TGTGCCAGCAGTTTAGGCCCCGCGCGCGGGAGTTCCTACAATGAGCAGTTCTTC.

To note about this clone: The sample carries other DNA sequences with the same CDR3. The rearrangement joins TRBV11-2 to TRBJ1-2; maybe TRBD1 (5 bases). CDR3 length: 14 amino acids. In germline, CDR1 is SGHAT, CDR2 FQNNGV. V dropped 1 base and J dropped 5 bases, with 11 bases sitting between them. CDR3: CASSLVPGNYGYTF. As DNA, the CDR3 is TGTGCCAGCAGCTTAGTTCCAGGGAATTATGGCTACACCTTC.

This chain uses TRBV4-1 with TRBJ1-1; D is possibly TRBD1 (6 bases). Germline values: CDR1 MGHRA, CDR2 YSYEKL. This CDR3 is built from 17 residues. Trimming pared 0 bases from V and 0 bases from J, leaving 14 bases between. The CDR3 sequence is CASSQESTGRMNTEAFF. As DNA, the CDR3 is TGCGCCAGCAGCCAAGAGTCCACAGGGCGAATGAACACTGAAGCTTTCTTT.

The rearrangement joins TRBV30 to TRBJ1-5, with TRBD1 matching over 7 bases. Germline values: CDR1 GTSNPN, CDR2 SVGIG (reference sequence). The V and J ends lost 1 base and 3 bases, in that order; junction bases with no gene match: 6. The CDR3 spans 15 residues. CDR3: CAWSAVDRDNQPQHF. Here the CDR3 DNA reads TGTGCCTGGAGTGCAGTCGACAGGGACAATCAGCCCCAGCATTTT.

The chain uses TRBV11-3 and TRBJ2-3; D might be TRBD2 (6 bases). The V gene lost 0 bases and the J gene lost 2 bases, with 12 bases spanning the gap. The CDR3 is 16 amino acids. The germline gives CDR1 SGHNT, CDR2 YENEEA. CDR3 bases: TGTGCCAGCAGCTTAGAAGGCGGGAAAGTCACAGATACGCAGTATTTT. Its protein product is CASSLEGGKVTDTQYF.

The V call is TRBV19, the J call TRBJ1-2; no definite D call. CDR1 is LNHDA, CDR2 SQIVND, per germline (reference sequence). The CDR3 totals 14 residues. V lost 1 base and J lost 5, with 11 bases in between. CDR3 in amino acids: CASSIVAARYGYTF. CDR3 DNA sequence: TGTGCCAGTAGTATAGTTGCGGCTCGGTATGGCTACACCTTC.

J is TRBJ2-5 and V is TRBV28; perhaps TRBD2 as D (7 bases). Deletions cut 7 bases from V and 2 bases from J, with 14 bases between. From germline, CDR1 is MDHEN and CDR2 SYDVKM. The length of the CDR3 is 14 residues. DNA for the CDR3: TGTGCCAGCACCTCGGGGGGCTTACAAGAGACCCAGTACTTC. Translation: CASTSGGLQETQYF.

This chain uses TRBV2 with TRBJ2-3, with D perhaps matching TRBD2 (5 bases). Germline CDR1 is SNHLY and CDR2 is FYNNEI. This CDR3 is built from 16 residues. V was pared by 5 bases and J by 2 bases, with 17 bases between. CDR3 bases: TGTGCCAGCAGTAACTCTCCAGCGGCCTACACAGATACGCAGTATTTT. Amino acids: CASSNSPAAYTDTQYF.

The CDR3 sequence: CASRPTGGAGGYTF. The CDR3 DNA reads as TGTGCCAGTAGGCCGACAGGGGGCGCGGGTGGCTACACCTTC. The chain has TRBV19 and TRBJ1-2; 10 bases fit TRBD1. The CDR3 has 14 residues. V was clipped by 6 bases and J by 7 bases; unmatched bases: 8. Germline values: CDR1 LNHDA, CDR2 SQIVND (reference sequence).

V and J are TRBV7-6 and TRBJ1-1; no clear D gene. The V gene's germline CDR1 is SGHVS and CDR2 FNYEAQ. V lost 3 bases to trimming and J lost 3 bases, with 14 bases between them. The CDR3 runs to 15 residues. The chain's CDR3 is CASSLQASLDTEAFF. The CDR3 nucleotides are TGTGCCAGCAGCTTGCAGGCGTCGCTGGACACTGAAGCTTTCTTT.

The gene calls are TRBV6-2 or TRBV6-3 and TRBJ2-3; 9 nucleotides match TRBD2. Germline-derived CDR1 and CDR2 are MNHEY and SVGEGT. The CDR3 length is 15 residues. The ends lost 6 bases at V and 0 bases at J; junction bases unmatched: 4. CDR3 nucleotide sequence: TGTGCCAGCAGCGGGACTAGCCAAAGCACAGATACGCAGTATTTT. It specifies CASSGTSQSTDTQYF.

The gene calls are TRBV6-1 and TRBJ1-2; no clear D gene. This CDR3 contains 12 residues. Germline loops: CDR1 MNHNS, CDR2 SASEGT. The ends were cut back, 1 base at V and 12 bases at J, with 12 bases in the middle. CDR3 amino acids: CASSEGSSVNTF. Here the CDR3 DNA reads TGTGCCAGCAGTGAAGGATCTAGCGTAAACACCTTC.